This T cell receptor (beta chain) derives from a study of glioma-infiltrating T cells after dendritic cell vaccination. Using immunoSEQ multiplex PCR, the repertoire was profiled, and TCRdb retains in-frame clones only, with some absent. The sample shows around 89,000 clones, 65% to 90% of them seen only once. This receptor was taken from a human donor with glioblastoma. The input for sequencing was blood, taken before dendritic cell vaccination.

CDR3 bases: TGTGCCAGCAGCTTGGACCGACAGGGAAAGGCTGGGGCCAACGTCCTGACTTTC. Translating gives CASSLDRQGKAGANVLTF. The chain joins TRBV5-4 to TRBJ2-6; 7 positions agree with TRBD1. The CDR3 length is 18 residues. Looked up from germline, CDR1 is SGHNT and CDR2 is YYREEE (reference sequence). V gave up 0 bases and J gave up 2 bases; unmatched junction bases: 8. The full variable domain, completed using reference TRBV5-4 and TRBJ2-6, is ETGVTQSPTHLIKTRGQQVTLRCSSQSGHNTVSWYQQALGQGPQFIFQYYREEENGRGNFPPRFSGLQFPNYSSELNVNALELDDSALYLCASSLDRQGKAGANVLTFGAGSRLTVL.